This T cell receptor beta chain is from a study of cytomegalovirus exposure and HLA in healthy donors. The study, taken as a whole, reports: The authors assumed roughly uniform sequencing depth across donors for presence/absence analyses. Later analysis showed most CMV-associated TCR beta chains appearing HLA-restricted.

The PCR had 60 Vbeta and 13 Jbeta primers. Assay used: immunoSEQ multiplex PCR; TCRdb lists only in-frame clones, some missing. This sample yields 130,000 to 150,000 clones, of which 70% to 80% are seen a single time; about 5% belongs to the top ten. The junction had 6 bases not matched to a gene; V was cut back by 0 bases and J by 7 bases. In germline, CDR1 is ENHRY, CDR2 SYGVKD. CDR3 length: 16 amino acids. This clone was seen a handful of times. What it recognizes is unknown. The chain recombines TRBV10-3 with TRBJ2-1, with TRBD2 matching over 10 bases. The sequenced material came from PBMCs. The origin of this receptor is a male donor in good health and CMV-seronegative. CDR3 in amino acids: CAISESLTSGDNEQFF. The CDR3 DNA follows: TGTGCCATCAGTGAGTCGTTAACTAGCGGGGATAATGAGCAGTTCTTC.